One and the same sample provided the 22 T cell receptor beta chains below, sequenced in a study of blood T cell repertoires in COVID-19. The protocol was immunoSEQ multiplex PCR, while the TCRdb copy is restricted to in-frame clones and leaves out a portion. The sample holds a few hundred thousand clones, around 88% seen once. Sequencing was done on a sample of peripheral blood. The receptors originated from a woman younger than 45 who had recovered from COVID-19.

The J gene is TRBJ2-5, the V gene TRBV5-1; a weak D match, TRBD2 (7 bases). This CDR3 is 14 amino acids long. Germline V gives CDR1 SGHRS, CDR2 YFSETQ. V lost 4 bases to trimming and J lost 4 bases, with 14 bases between them. CDR3 residues: CASSPRGAGETQYF. Here the CDR3 DNA reads TGCGCCAGCAGCCCACGGGGGGCTGGAGAGACCCAGTACTTC. Variable domain in full (rest from reference TRBV5-1 and TRBJ2-5): KAGVTQTPRYLIKTRGQQVTLSCSPISGHRSVSWYQQTPGQGLQFLFEYFSETQRNKGNFPGRFSGRQFSNSRSEMNVSTLELGDSALYLCASSPRGAGETQYFGPGTRLLVL.

The V gene is TRBV10-3, the J gene TRBJ1-2; 7 positions agree with TRBD1. Looked up from germline, CDR1 is ENHRY and CDR2 is SYGVKD. The length of the CDR3 is 12 residues. V shed 4 bases and J 7 bases; nucleotides not matched to a gene: 3. As DNA, the CDR3 is TGTGCCATCAGTGGAGACAGGGTTGGCTACACCTTC. Encoded protein: CAISGDRVGYTF.

This chain joins TRBV6-5 and TRBJ1-2; TRBD1 agrees at 7 bases. The CDR3 contains 14 residues. The ends lost 6 bases at V and 1 base at J; junction bases unmatched: 5. CDR1 MNHEY and CDR2 SVGAGI come from the germline V gene. Here the CDR3 reads CASSRDSFNYGYTF. For the CDR3, the DNA is TGTGCCAGCAGCCGGGACAGCTTTAACTATGGCTACACCTTC.

This chain links TRBV7-2 with TRBJ1-2, with a weak D call TRBD1 (6 bases). The germline V gene has CDR1 SGHTA and CDR2 FQGNSA. V lost 6 bases and J lost 6, with 17 bases in between. There are 14 residues in the CDR3. CDR3 nucleotide sequence: TGTGCCAGCAGTTCATTGATTGGGACAAATGGCTACACCTTC. It codes for CASSSLIGTNGYTF.

This sequence joins TRBV12-3 or TRBV12-4 and TRBJ2-5; no definite D call. The germline V and J ends were trimmed by 7 bases and 0 bases, with 9 bases remaining between them. CDR3 length equals 13 residues. CDR3 coding DNA: TGTGCCAGCACCCCCCGGTACCAAGAGACCCAGTACTTC. It encodes CASTPRYQETQYF.

V usage is TRBV4-2 and J usage is TRBJ1-2; maybe TRBD1 (5 bases). V gave up 0 bases and J gave up 5 bases, with 13 bases separating them. The germline V gene encodes CDR1 LGHNA and CDR2 YNFKEQ. The CDR3 has 15 amino acids. The CDR3 here is CASSQDRTQGYGYTF. As DNA, the CDR3 is TGTGCCAGCAGCCAAGATCGGACACAAGGGTATGGCTACACCTTC.

This chain connects TRBV19 to TRBJ2-3, with TRBD2 matching over 12 bases. CDR1 and CDR2 (germline): LNHDA, SQIVND (reference sequence). Trimming removed 10 bases from V and 2 bases from J; junction bases left unmatched: 7. The CDR3 totals 15 residues. This CDR3 reads CATSTSGGPTDTQYF. CDR3 nucleotide sequence: TGTGCCACCTCGACTAGCGGGGGACCCACAGATACGCAGTATTTT.

CDR3 sequence reads: CASSSKTSGGIYEQYF. CDR3 DNA sequence: TGTGCCAGTAGTAGCAAGACTAGCGGGGGGATCTACGAGCAGTACTTC. This chain uses TRBV19 with TRBJ2-7; 13 positions match TRBD2. The ends lost 4 bases at V and 3 bases at J; junction bases unmatched: 6. Germline V lookup: CDR1 LNHDA, CDR2 SQIVND (reference sequence). The CDR3 loop spans 16 amino acids. Full variable domain (missing parts from reference TRBV19 and TRBJ2-7): DGGITQSPKYLFRKEGQNVTLSCEQNLNHDAMYWYRQDPGQGLRLIYYSQIVNDFQKGDIAEGYSVSREKKESFPLTVTSAQKNPTAFYLCASSSKTSGGIYEQYFGPGTRLTVT.

This clone appeared a single time. Other DNA sequences in this specimen translate into the identical CDR3. The chain employs TRBV6-5 and TRBJ2-3; D is perhaps TRBD2 (6 bases). V lost 6 bases, J lost 0 bases, and 7 bases lay in between. Germline V gene data show CDR1 as MNHEY and CDR2 as SVGAGI. This CDR3 has 13 amino acids. CDR3 DNA: TGTGCCAGCAGAGGGACTAGCACAGATACGCAGTATTTT. Translation: CASRGTSTDTQYF.

V usage is TRBV6-5 and J usage is TRBJ1-2; TRBD1 aligns across 9 bases. The CDR3 is made up of 13 amino acids. V lost 6 bases and J lost 8; bases outside the gene matches: 7. Germline-derived CDR1 and CDR2 are MNHEY and SVGAGI. CDR3: CASRDRDREGYTF. CDR3 bases: TGTGCCAGCAGGGACCGGGACAGGGAGGGCTACACCTTC.

This clone has only a few counts. The chain recombines TRBV7-2 with TRBJ2-1; 10 nucleotides match TRBD2. J lost 8 bases, V lost 2 bases, and 12 bases had no gene match. The CDR3 has 17 residues. Germline V gene data show CDR1 as SGHTA and CDR2 as FQGNSA. CDR3 sequence reads: CASSLLLAGAPLDEQFF. DNA of the CDR3: TGTGCCAGCAGCTTACTTCTAGCGGGGGCCCCCTTAGATGAGCAGTTCTTC.

The rearrangement uses TRBV6-4 and TRBJ1-1, with D possibly TRBD1 on 5 matching bases. Germline V gene data show CDR1 as MRHNA and CDR2 as SNTAGT. This CDR3 contains 13 residues. V was cut by 5 bases and J by 5 bases, with 12 bases left in between. Here the CDR3 DNA reads TGTGCCAGCAGTAAAACAGGAAGAACTGAAGCTTTCTTT. Protein product: CASSKTGRTEAFF.

J is TRBJ2-3 and V is TRBV27; possible D gene TRBD2, 6 bases. Looked up from germline, CDR1 is MNHEY and CDR2 is SMNVEV (reference sequence). This CDR3 is 16 amino acids long. Deletions cut 4 bases from V and 0 bases from J, with 14 bases between. The CDR3 reads CASSSPGLTSTDTQYF. CDR3 DNA: TGTGCCAGCAGTTCACCGGGACTCACCAGCACAGATACGCAGTATTTT.

The V and J genes are TRBV11-2 and TRBJ1-2; 8 nucleotides match TRBD1. Germline V gives CDR1 SGHAT, CDR2 FQNNGV. This CDR3 contains 13 residues. V gave up 10 bases and J gave up 8 bases; unmatched junction bases: 12. CDR3 residues: CATRRQGARGYTF. In DNA, the CDR3 is TGTGCCACCCGCCGGCAGGGGGCTAGAGGCTACACCTTC.

The chain links TRBV28 to TRBJ2-7, with a tentative D call TRBD1 (5 bases). The V end lost 4 bases, the J end lost 1 base, and 26 bases lay between the germline ends. From germline, CDR1 is MDHEN and CDR2 SYDVKM. The CDR3 length is 19 residues. CDR3 sequence (DNA): TGTGCCAGCAGTTCCATAACCACAGGAAACCCTACCCGATCCTACGAGCAGTACTTC. Amino acid sequence: CASSSITTGNPTRSYEQYF.

This clone has just one count. The CDR3 nucleotides are TGTGCCAGTAGTCGACAGGGCTATAATTCACCCCTCCACTTT. The encoded protein is CASSRQGYNSPLHF. The rearrangement uses TRBV19 and TRBJ1-6; TRBD1 agrees at 7 bases. J lost 3 bases, V lost 5 bases, and 1 base had no gene match. This CDR3 has 14 residues. Germline V CDR1 and CDR2: LNHDA, SQIVND (reference sequence). Together with reference TRBV19 and TRBJ1-6, the CDR3 gives the full variable domain: DGGITQSPKYLFRKEGQNVTLSCEQNLNHDAMYWYRQDPGQGLRLIYYSQIVNDFQKGDIAEGYSVSREKKESFPLTVTSAQKNPTAFYLCASSRQGYNSPLHFGNGTRLTVT.

The V call is TRBV28, the J call TRBJ1-2, with TRBD1 matching 9 bases. Trimming took 4 bases from V and 6 from J; bases not matched to a gene: 9. Per germline, CDR1 MDHEN and CDR2 SYDVKM. The CDR3 runs 15 residues. The CDR3 nucleotides read TGTGCCAGCAGTTCTTACGACAGGGGGGTCGATGGCTACACCTTC. Amino acids: CASSSYDRGVDGYTF.

This clone showed up just a few times. The chain recombines TRBV19 with TRBJ1-1, with 8 bases lining up with TRBD1. Losses at the gene ends were 9 bases for V and 11 bases for J; bases not matched to a gene: 8. CDR3 length equals 11 residues. CDR1 and CDR2 (germline): LNHDA, SQIVND (reference sequence). CDR3 in amino acids: CASMDREHAFF. The CDR3 nucleotides are TGTGCCAGCATGGACAGGGAGCATGCTTTCTTT.

The V and J genes are TRBV9 and TRBJ1-2; no definite D call. V was cut by 2 bases and J by 12 bases, with 17 bases left in between. This CDR3 is built from 13 residues. Germline CDR1 SGDLS, CDR2 YYNGEE. The CDR3: CASSVGPRDLDTF. CDR3 bases: TGTGCCAGCAGCGTCGGACCCCGGGATCTAGACACCTTC.

The chain recombines TRBV2 with TRBJ1-1; D is perhaps TRBD1 (5 bases). Germline CDR1 SNHLY, CDR2 FYNNEI. V lost 6 bases and J 3 bases, leaving 11 bases between the germline ends. CDR3 size: 13 residues. The CDR3 nucleotides read TGTGCCAGCAGCACAGGCCCCCACACTGAAGCTTTCTTT. This codes for CASSTGPHTEAFF.

A remark on this clone: Other DNA sequences in this sample translate to the same CDR3. The rearrangement joins TRBV28 to TRBJ1-2; the D is unclear. The CDR3 totals 13 residues. Germline-derived CDR1 and CDR2 are MDHEN and SYDVKM. V lost 4 bases and J lost 2, with 8 bases in between. Written as DNA, the CDR3 is TGTGCCAGCAGTTCAACACCCAACTATGGCTACACCTTC. Its protein product is CASSSTPNYGYTF.

V usage is TRBV5-1 and J usage is TRBJ1-1, with D uncertain. From germline, CDR1 is SGHRS and CDR2 YFSETQ. V was pared by 3 bases and J by 4 bases, with 13 bases between. The CDR3 sequence is 14 residues long. CDR3 nucleotides: TGCGCCAGCAGCTCGGCCCCGCGGGGCACTGAAGCTTTCTTT. It yields the protein CASSSAPRGTEAFF.